These 8 T cell receptor beta chains were all obtained from the same sample, sequenced in a study of blood T cell repertoires in COVID-19. Clones were read by immunoSEQ multiplex PCR, and TCRdb kept only the in-frame ones, dropping some. Of around 310,000 clones in the sample, over 70% were seen once. Sequenced: PBMCs or T cells enriched from blood (not recorded which). These receptors all stem from a man aged 25-40 years who had recovered from COVID-19.

The chain couples TRBV7-2 to TRBJ1-4; D might be TRBD1 (6 bases). V lost 1 base and J 8 bases, leaving 14 bases between the germline ends. This CDR3 is 15 amino acids long. The V gene's germline CDR1 is SGHTA and CDR2 FQGNSA. CDR3: CASSLGPGENEKLFF. In DNA form, the CDR3 reads TGTGCCAGCAGCTTAGGGCCAGGGGAAAACGAAAAACTGTTTTTT.

The rearrangement uses TRBV6-5 and TRBJ1-5, with 8 bases that match TRBD1. Germline loops: CDR1 MNHEY, CDR2 SVGAGI. The CDR3 extends over 15 amino acids. Unmatched junction bases numbered 12, after V lost 7 bases and J lost 7 bases. Here the CDR3 reads CASKFRTGLGQPQHF. DNA for the CDR3: TGTGCCAGCAAATTCAGGACAGGGTTAGGGCAGCCCCAGCATTTT.

This clone has only one observation. The rearrangement links TRBV11-3 to TRBJ2-3; D is undetermined. The CDR3 is made up of 12 amino acids. V dropped 4 bases and J dropped 3 bases, with 5 bases sitting between them. Germline lookup yields CDR1 SGHNT and CDR2 YENEEA. The CDR3 sequence is CASSSSTDTQYF. The DNA for the CDR3 is TGTGCCAGCAGCTCGTCGACAGATACGCAGTATTTT.

The chain's CDR3 is CASSSLGQGVSAEAFF. The CDR3 nucleotides read TGTGCCAGCAGTTCCCTTGGACAGGGTGTGAGCGCTGAAGCTTTCTTT. V usage is TRBV28 and J usage is TRBJ1-1; 8 positions match TRBD1. CDR1 and CDR2 (germline): MDHEN, SYDVKM. After removal of 4 bases from V and 6 bases from J, the junction contained 13 bases not matched to a gene. This CDR3 is built from 16 residues.

The chain joins TRBV25-1 to TRBJ1-6, with 9 bases identical to TRBD1. CDR3 length: 16 amino acids. Unmatched junction bases numbered 4, after V lost 0 bases and J lost 7 bases. Germline loops: CDR1 MGHDK, CDR2 SYGVNS. Here the CDR3 DNA reads TGTGCCAGCAGTGAATATTCCGGGACAGGGAATTCACCCCTCCACTTT. It encodes CASSEYSGTGNSPLHF.

This clone has just a few counts. In DNA, the CDR3 is TGTGCCAGCCGGACAGGGAGCGAGCAGTACTTC. It is translated as CASRTGSEQYF. The chain uses TRBV18 and TRBJ2-7; 8 bases are shared with TRBD1. This CDR3 has 11 amino acids. With 8 bases clipped from V and 6 bases from J, the junction kept 3 bases outside the gene matches. Looked up from germline, CDR1 is KGHSH and CDR2 is LQKENI.

The rearrangement links TRBV7-9 to TRBJ2-2; a weak D match, TRBD1 (5 bases). V lost 6 bases, J lost 4 bases, and 21 bases lay in between. The CDR3 length is 17 residues. Looked up from germline, CDR1 is SEHNR and CDR2 is FQNEAQ (reference sequence). The CDR3 reads CASRSGPDLSGTGELFF. CDR3 nucleotide sequence: TGTGCCAGCAGGTCAGGGCCCGACTTGAGTGGCACCGGGGAGCTGTTTTTT.

This clone showed up just once. This chain connects TRBV7-9 to TRBJ1-3; D possibly corresponds to TRBD1 (6 bases). Germline lookup yields CDR1 SEHNR and CDR2 FQNEAQ (reference sequence). CDR3 size: 16 residues. V dropped 3 bases and J dropped 0 bases, with 12 bases sitting between them. This chain's CDR3 is CASSFGGHRSGNTIYF. DNA for the CDR3: TGTGCCAGCAGCTTTGGGGGACACCGCTCTGGAAACACCATATATTTT.